A selection of T cell receptor beta chains follows, all from one sample in a study of response to subunit inactivated influenza vaccine. In TCRdb, the RT-PCR reads were re-called with MiXCR into one record per CDR3 protein. Of hundreds of thousands of distinct CDR3 sequences detected, around 8% appear once; the ten largest clones hold over 10%. The sample here was PBMCs from blood, taken roughly 24 months after vaccination. The receptors come from a man aged 45 to 70 who received an inactivated influenza vaccine. Both conserved end residues are part of each CDR3. The D gene is left open where the match is weak. Where a row states a size, it is once, few, many or the class of an expanded clone; other rows omit it.

V: TRBV9; D: -; size: -; J: TRBJ2-7; CDR3: CASSGPRRGHEQYF; DNA: TGTGCCAGCAGCGGTCCCCGACGGGGCCACGAGCAGTACTTC
V: TRBV4-3; D: TRBD1; size: many; J: TRBJ2-3; CDR3: CASSRQGSDTQYF; DNA: TGCGCCAGCAGCCGACAGGGGTCAGATACGCAGTATTTT
V: TRBV7-2; D: -; size: -; J: TRBJ2-5; CDR3: CASSLAGAGETQYF; DNA: TGTGCCAGCAGCTTAGCAGGGGCCGGGGAGACCCAGTACTTC
V: TRBV10-3; D: -; size: -; J: TRBJ2-1; CDR3: CAIGSGTDNEQFF; DNA: TGTGCCATCGGGTCCGGGACGGACAATGAGCAGTTCTTC
V: TRBV4-3; D: -; size: -; J: TRBJ1-5; CDR3: CASSQDSRGRNQPQHF; DNA: TGCGCCAGCAGCCAAGATAGCAGGGGACGGAATCAGCCCCAGCATTTT
V: TRBV10-3; D: TRBD1; size: -; J: TRBJ1-6; CDR3: CAISEGTGATATPLHF; DNA: TGTGCCATCAGTGAGGGGACAGGGGCCACCGCGACACCCCTCCACTTT
V: TRBV14; D: -; size: many; J: TRBJ2-1; CDR3: CASSRGRRNEQFF; DNA: TGTGCCAGCAGCCGCGGAAGGAGGAATGAGCAGTTCTTC
V: TRBV7-2; D: TRBD1; size: many; J: TRBJ1-2; CDR3: CASSLAPGQANYGYTF; DNA: TGTGCCAGCAGCTTAGCCCCCGGACAGGCTAACTATGGCTACACCTTC
V: TRBV5-1; D: TRBD1; size: -; J: TRBJ1-1; CDR3: CASSEEQGVITEAFF; DNA: TGCGCCAGCAGCGAAGAACAGGGGGTCATCACTGAAGCTTTCTTT
V: TRBV6-1; D: TRBD2; size: few; J: TRBJ2-7; CDR3: CASTSLAGVYEQYF; DNA: TGTGCCAGCACCTCATTAGCGGGTGTCTACGAGCAGTACTTC